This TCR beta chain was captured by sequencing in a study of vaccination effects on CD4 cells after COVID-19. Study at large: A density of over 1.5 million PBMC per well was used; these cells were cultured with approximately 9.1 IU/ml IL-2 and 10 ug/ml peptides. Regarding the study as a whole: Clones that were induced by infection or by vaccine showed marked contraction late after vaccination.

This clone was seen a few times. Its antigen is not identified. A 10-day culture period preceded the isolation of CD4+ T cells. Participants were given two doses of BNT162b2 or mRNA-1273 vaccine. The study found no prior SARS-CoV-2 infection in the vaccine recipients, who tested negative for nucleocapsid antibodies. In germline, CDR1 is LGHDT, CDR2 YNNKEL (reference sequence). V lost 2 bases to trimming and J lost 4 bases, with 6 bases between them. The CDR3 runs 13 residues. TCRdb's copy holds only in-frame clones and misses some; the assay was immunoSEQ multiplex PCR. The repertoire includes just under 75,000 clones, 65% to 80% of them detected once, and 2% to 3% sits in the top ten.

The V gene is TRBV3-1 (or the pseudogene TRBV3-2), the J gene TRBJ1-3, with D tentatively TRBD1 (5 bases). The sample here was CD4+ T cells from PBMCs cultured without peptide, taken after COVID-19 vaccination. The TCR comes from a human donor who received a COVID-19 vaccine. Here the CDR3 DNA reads TGTGCCAGCAGCCAAAAGGGGGGAAACACCATATATTTT. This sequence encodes CASSQKGGNTIYF.